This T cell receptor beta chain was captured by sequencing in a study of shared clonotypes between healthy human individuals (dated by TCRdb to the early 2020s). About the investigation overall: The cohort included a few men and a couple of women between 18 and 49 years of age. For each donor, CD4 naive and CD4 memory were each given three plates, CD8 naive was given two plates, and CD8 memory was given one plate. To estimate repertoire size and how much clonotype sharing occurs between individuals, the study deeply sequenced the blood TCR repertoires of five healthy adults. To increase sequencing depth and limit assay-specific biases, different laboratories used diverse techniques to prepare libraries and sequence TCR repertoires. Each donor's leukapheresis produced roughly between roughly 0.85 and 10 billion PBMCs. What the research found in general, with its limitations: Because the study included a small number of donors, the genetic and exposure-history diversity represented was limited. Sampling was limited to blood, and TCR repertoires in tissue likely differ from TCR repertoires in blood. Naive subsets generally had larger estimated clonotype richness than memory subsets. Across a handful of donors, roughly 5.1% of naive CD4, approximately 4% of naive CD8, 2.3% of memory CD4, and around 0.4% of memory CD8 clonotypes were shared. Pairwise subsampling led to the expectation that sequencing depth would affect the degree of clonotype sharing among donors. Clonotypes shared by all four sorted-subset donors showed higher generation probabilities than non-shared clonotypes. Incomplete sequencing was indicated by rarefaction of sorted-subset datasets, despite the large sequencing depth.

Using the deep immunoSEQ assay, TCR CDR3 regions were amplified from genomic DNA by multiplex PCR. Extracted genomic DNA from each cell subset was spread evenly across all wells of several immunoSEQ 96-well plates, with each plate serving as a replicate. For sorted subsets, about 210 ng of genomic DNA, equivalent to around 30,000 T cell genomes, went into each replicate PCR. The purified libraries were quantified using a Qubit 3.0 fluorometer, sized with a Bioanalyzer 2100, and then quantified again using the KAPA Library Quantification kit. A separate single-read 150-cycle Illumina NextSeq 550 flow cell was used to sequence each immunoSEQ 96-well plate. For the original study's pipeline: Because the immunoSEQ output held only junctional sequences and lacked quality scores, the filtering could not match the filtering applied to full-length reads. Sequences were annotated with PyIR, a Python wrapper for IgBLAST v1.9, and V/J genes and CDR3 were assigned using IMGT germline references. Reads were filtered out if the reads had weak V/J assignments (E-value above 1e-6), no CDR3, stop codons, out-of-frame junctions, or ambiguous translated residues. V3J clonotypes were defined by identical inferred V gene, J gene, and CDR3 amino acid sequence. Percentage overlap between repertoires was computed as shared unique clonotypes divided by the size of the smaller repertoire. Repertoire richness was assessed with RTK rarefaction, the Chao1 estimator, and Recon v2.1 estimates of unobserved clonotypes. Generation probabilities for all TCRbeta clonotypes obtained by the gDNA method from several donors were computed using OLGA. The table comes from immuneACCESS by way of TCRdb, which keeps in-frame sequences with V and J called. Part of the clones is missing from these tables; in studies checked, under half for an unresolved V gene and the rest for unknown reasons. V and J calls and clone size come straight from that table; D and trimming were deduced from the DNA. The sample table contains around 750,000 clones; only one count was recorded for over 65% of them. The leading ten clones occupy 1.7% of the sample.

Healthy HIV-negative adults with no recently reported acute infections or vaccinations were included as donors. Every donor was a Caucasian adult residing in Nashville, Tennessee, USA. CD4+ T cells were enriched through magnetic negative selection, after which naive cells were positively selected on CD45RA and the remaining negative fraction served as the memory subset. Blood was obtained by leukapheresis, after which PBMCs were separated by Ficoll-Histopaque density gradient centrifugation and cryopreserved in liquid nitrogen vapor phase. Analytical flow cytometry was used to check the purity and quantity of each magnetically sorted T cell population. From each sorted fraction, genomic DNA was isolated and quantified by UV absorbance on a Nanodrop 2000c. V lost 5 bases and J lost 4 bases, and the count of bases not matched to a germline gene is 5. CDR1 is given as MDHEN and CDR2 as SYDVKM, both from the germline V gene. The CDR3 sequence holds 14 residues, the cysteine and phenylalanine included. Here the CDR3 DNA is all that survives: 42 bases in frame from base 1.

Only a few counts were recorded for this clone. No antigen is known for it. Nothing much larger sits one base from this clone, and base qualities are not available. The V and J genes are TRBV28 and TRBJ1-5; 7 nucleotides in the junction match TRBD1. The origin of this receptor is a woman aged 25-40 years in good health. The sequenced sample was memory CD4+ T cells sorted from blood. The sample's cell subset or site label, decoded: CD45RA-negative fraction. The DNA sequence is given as TGTGCCAGCAGTACCGAGGGGGCGAATCAGCCCCAGCATTTT. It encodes CASSTEGANQPQHF.